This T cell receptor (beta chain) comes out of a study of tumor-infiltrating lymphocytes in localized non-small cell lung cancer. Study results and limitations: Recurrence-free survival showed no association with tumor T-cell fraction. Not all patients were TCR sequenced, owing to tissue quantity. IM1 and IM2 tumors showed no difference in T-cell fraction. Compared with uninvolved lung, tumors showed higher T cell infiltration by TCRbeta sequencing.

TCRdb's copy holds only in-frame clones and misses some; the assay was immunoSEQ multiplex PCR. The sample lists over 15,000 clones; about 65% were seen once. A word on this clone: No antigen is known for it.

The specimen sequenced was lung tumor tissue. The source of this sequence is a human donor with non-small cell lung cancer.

CDR3 nucleotide sequence: TGTGCCAGCAGCGCGGACCACAATGAGCAGTTCTTC. This encodes CASSADHNEQFF. This rearrangement joins TRBV25-1 to TRBJ2-1; D gene ambiguous. V lost 6 bases and J lost 5, with 8 bases in between. This CDR3 comprises 12 residues. The V gene's germline CDR1 is MGHDK and CDR2 SYGVNS.